These 13 T cell receptor beta chains share one sample of origin, sequenced in a study of T cells in Graves' hyperthyroidism and ophthalmopathy. Amplification targeted TCR beta CDR3 regions from RNA transcripts. HTBI primers drove first-round RT-PCR of the TCR CDR3. In TCRdb, the multiplex PCR reads were re-called with MiXCR into one record per CDR3 protein. The data hold hundreds of thousands of distinct CDR3 sequences, with over 12% observed a single time. Sequenced material: blood. The origin of the receptors is a man between 50 and 59 years old with Graves' ophthalmopathy.

Ten or more counts support this clonotype. The chain couples TRBV7-2 to TRBJ2-1; weak D call: TRBD2 (6 bases). Germline values: CDR1 SGHTA, CDR2 FQGNSA. Trimming cost V 1 base and J 3 bases, with 13 bases left between them. The CDR3 loop spans 16 amino acids. The CDR3 region is CASSLGVGGIYNEQFF. The CDR3 region has the DNA TGTGCCAGCAGCTTAGGCGTGGGAGGTATCTACAATGAGCAGTTCTTC.

This clonotype was seen many times. The genes are TRBV3-1 and TRBJ1-1, with D uncertain. The germline V gene encodes CDR1 LGHDT and CDR2 YNNKEL (reference sequence). The V and J ends lost 7 bases and 5 bases respectively, with 11 bases between them. There are 12 residues in the CDR3. As DNA, the CDR3 is TGTGCCAGCAAATCCCCTGAGACTGAAGCTTTCTTT. Protein product: CASKSPETEAFF.

This clonotype was recorded many times. The chain carries TRBV27 and TRBJ1-1, with D unresolved. The V and J ends lost 6 bases and 3 bases respectively, with 8 bases between them. Germline loops: CDR1 MNHEY, CDR2 SMNVEV (reference sequence). The CDR3 contains 12 residues. The CDR3 DNA reads as TGTGCCAGCAGGAAGTTGGACACTGAAGCTTTCTTT. Its protein product is CASRKLDTEAFF.

V usage is TRBV29-1 and J usage is TRBJ2-3; 8 bases line up with TRBD1. CDR1 and CDR2 (germline): SQVTM, ANQGSEA. The CDR3 length is 13 residues. The trim removed 8 bases at V and 2 bases at J, leaving 6 bases unmatched. This CDR3 is CSQQGANTDTQYF. CDR3 bases: TGCAGCCAGCAGGGGGCTAACACAGATACGCAGTATTTT.

A single count supports this clonotype. A read error may produce the germline difference seen at one junction end. CDR3 loop: CASNIVRGYANTEAFF. CDR3 in DNA: TGTGCCAGTAATATAGTGAGGGGGTATGCGAACACTGAAGCTTTCTTT. J is TRBJ1-1 and V is TRBV19; perhaps TRBD1 as D (6 bases). The CDR3 consists of 16 residues. CDR1 is LNHDA, CDR2 SQIVND, per germline (reference sequence).

This clonotype was found a few times. This rearrangement joins TRBV29-1 to TRBJ2-3; D possibly corresponds to TRBD1 (5 bases). This CDR3 spans 14 amino acids. Trimming removed 4 bases at V and 0 bases at J, with 11 bases between. Germline V gene lookup returns CDR1 SQVTM and CDR2 ANQGSEA. The CDR3 nucleotides are TGCAGCGTTGTAAAAAGACAGAGCACAGATACGCAGTATTTT. This sequence encodes CSVVKRQSTDTQYF.

This rearrangement joins TRBV30 to TRBJ2-1; D may be TRBD1 (8 bases). Germline V gene lookup returns CDR1 GTSNPN and CDR2 SVGIG (reference sequence). Trimming left V 8 bases short and J 0 bases short, with 35 bases between. The CDR3 loop spans 21 amino acids. The CDR3 sequence is CAGEGGTGRIGTTSSYNEQFF. The CDR3 DNA sequence: TGTGCCGGGGAAGGGGGGACAGGTAGAATCGGGACTACCTCCTCCTACAATGAGCAGTTCTTC.

There are many counts of this clonotype. As DNA, the CDR3 is TGTGCCAGCAGTTTGGGCAGCGAATACGAGCAGTACTTC. Translating gives CASSLGSEYEQYF. The chain couples TRBV28 to TRBJ2-7; D unclear. The V end lost 3 bases, the J end lost 4 bases, and 10 bases lay between the germline ends. This CDR3 spans 13 amino acids. Germline lookup yields CDR1 MDHEN and CDR2 SYDVKM.

This clonotype was counted a few times. The V gene is TRBV7-9, the J gene TRBJ2-7; TRBD1 matches 10 bases. The V segment lost 2 bases and the J segment 5 bases; nucleotides outside the gene matches: 6. Looked up from germline, CDR1 is SEHNR and CDR2 is FQNEAQ (reference sequence). The CDR3 is 15 residues long. CDR3 amino acids: CASSLFGTGANEQYF. As DNA, the CDR3 is TGTGCCAGCAGCTTATTCGGGACAGGGGCCAACGAGCAGTACTTC. Using reference TRBV7-9 and TRBJ2-7 for the parts outside the CDR3, the full variable domain is DTGVSQNPRHKITKRGQNVTFRCDPISEHNRLYWYRQTLGQGPEFLTYFQNEAQLEKSRLLSDRFSAERPKGSFSTLEIQRTEQGDSAMYLCASSLFGTGANEQYFGPGTRLTVT.

This clonotype was detected ten times or more. This chain connects TRBV28 to TRBJ2-1; maybe TRBD2 (7 bases). The CDR3 totals 15 residues. Germline values: CDR1 MDHEN, CDR2 SYDVKM. V was trimmed by 8 bases and J by 6 bases, leaving 20 bases between them. Written as DNA, the CDR3 is TGTGCCAGCGGGAGTTTCGGCGCGGGGGCCAATGAGCAGTTCTTC. This encodes CASGSFGAGANEQFF.

This chain connects TRBV4-2 to TRBJ1-1; no reliable D call. The germline V gene has CDR1 LGHNA and CDR2 YNFKEQ. CDR3 length: 15 amino acids. Trimming stripped 0 bases from V and 2 bases from J, with 10 bases between. The DNA of the CDR3 is TGTGCCAGCAGCCAAGAGAGACATCCTAACACTGAAGCTTTCTTT. Protein: CASSQERHPNTEAFF.

At least ten counts were recorded for this clonotype. This chain joins TRBV18 and TRBJ1-2, with TRBD1 matching over 7 bases. CDR3 size: 16 residues. V lost 3 bases and J lost 2; bases outside the gene matches: 9. CDR1 and CDR2 from the germline V gene are KGHSH and LQKENI. Here the CDR3 DNA reads TGTGCCAGCTCACCTCTCAAGGGGACAGAGAACTATGGCTACACCTTC. Encoded protein: CASSPLKGTENYGYTF. Drawing the rest from reference TRBV18 and TRBJ1-2, the complete variable domain is NAGVMQNPRHLVRRRGQEARLRCSPMKGHSHVYWYRQLPEEGLKFMVYLQKENIIDESGMPKERFSAEFPKEGPSILRIQQVVRGDSAAYFCASSPLKGTENYGYTFGSGTRLTVV.

This clonotype was seen a handful of times. J is TRBJ1-2 and V is TRBV10-3; TRBD1 might be the D (6 bases). The CDR3 is 15 residues long. V dropped 7 bases and J dropped 0 bases, with 15 bases sitting between them. The germline V gene has CDR1 ENHRY and CDR2 SYGVKD. The CDR3 region is CAITEGDGANYGYTF. The DNA for the CDR3 is TGTGCCATCACCGAGGGGGACGGAGCTAACTATGGCTACACCTTC.